This TCR beta chain was documented in a study of blood T cell repertoires in COVID-19 (dated by TCRdb to 2020 to 2022). Background for the entire study: Collaborator samples came from the United States, Italy and Spain and covered acute and convalescent phases of COVID-19. The prospective study material was composed of cDNA or gDNA derived from T cells, B-cell-depleted T cells, or PBMCs. Subjects who had been exposed to COVID-19, were actively infected with it, or had recovered from it provided the deeply sampled blood TCRbeta repertoires that made up the dataset. The repertoires were released in a freely available public database intended as a resource for research on the immune response to SARS-CoV-2. The samples were drawn from two sources: the first 160 participants of the ongoing ImmuneRACE study, and fewer than 1,500 subjects contributed by 6 global collaborators. Nearly every sample came with metadata listing a de-identified subject ID, COVID-19 status, age in years and sex. HLA class I and class II types, where available, came from metadata supplied by the sample provider rather than from assay-based typing. General study outcomes and caveats: How much clinical and demographic metadata was included differed by source and by participant, and the metadata was provided uncurated.

In regard to this clone: Its antigen is currently not known. It has no much larger one-base neighbor in the sample; base qualities were not kept.

One collaborating source in Seattle enrolled patients while the patients were actively infected and followed the patients over time throughout the course of disease. Collaborating institutions collected whole blood in K2EDTA tubes following their own protocols. For TCRbeta analysis, collaborator samples were shipped as frozen whole blood, as isolated PBMCs, or as DNA extracted from either sample type. TCRbeta CDR3 regions were amplified from genomic DNA using the immunoSEQ Assay, a bias-controlled multiplex PCR. As for how the authors treated the data: The number of nucleated cells in each sample was estimated by amplification of reference gene primers within the assay. To quantify the absolute abundance of each unique TCRbeta CDR3 rearrangement, sequence reads were collapsed and filtered. For each sample, productive Simpson clonality was calculated as the square root of Simpson's diversity index over productive rearrangements. TCRdb re-hosts the immuneACCESS table, in-frame sequences only. Its copies lack some clones; in the studies checked, an unresolved V gene accounts for under half of them, and the cause for the rest is not known. The DNA gave D and trimming, while V, J and clone size come from that table. The table for this sample lists about 260,000 clones; 88% of them were counted only once. The ten biggest clones cover around 10% of the sample.

CDR1 and CDR2 (MNHEY, SMNVEV) derive from the germline V gene (reference sequence). V has 5 bases trimmed and J has 13 bases trimmed; junction bases matching no gene number 9. The CDR3, cysteine through phenylalanine, is 14 amino acids long. The retained sequence is limited to the CDR3, 42 bases, with the frame set at the first base. The chain couples TRBV27 to TRBJ2-6; the junction holds 9 bases that match TRBD2. The sequenced material came from peripheral blood. The source is a woman in her thirties with COVID-19, enrolled during active disease. At the DNA level, the sequence is TGTGCCAGCAGTGTACTAGCGGGCTCCGGGGTCCTGACTTTC. Protein translation: CASSVLAGSGVLTF.